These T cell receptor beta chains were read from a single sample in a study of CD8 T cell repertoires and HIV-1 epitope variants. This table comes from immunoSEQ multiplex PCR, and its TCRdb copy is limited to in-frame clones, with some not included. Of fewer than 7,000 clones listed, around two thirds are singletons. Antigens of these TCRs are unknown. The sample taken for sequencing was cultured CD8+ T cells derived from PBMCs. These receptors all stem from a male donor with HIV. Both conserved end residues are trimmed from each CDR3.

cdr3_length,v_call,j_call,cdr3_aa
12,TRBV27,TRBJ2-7,ASRWDDRDYEQY
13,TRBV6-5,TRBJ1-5,ASSGGQGIHQPQH
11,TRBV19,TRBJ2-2,ASQGAVTGELF
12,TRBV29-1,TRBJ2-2,SVDSAGTGGELF
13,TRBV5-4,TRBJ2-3,ASSPARGAMDTQY
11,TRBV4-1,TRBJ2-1,ASSQVDYNEQF
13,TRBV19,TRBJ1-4,ASSIDPDRDEKLF
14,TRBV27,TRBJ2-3,ASSLMFGAPTDTQY
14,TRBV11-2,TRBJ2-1,ASSPRGGGPYNEQF
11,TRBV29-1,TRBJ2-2,SCQDRDAGELF
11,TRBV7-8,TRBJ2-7,ASSLGGFDEQY
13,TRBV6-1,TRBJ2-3,ASSETSGRPDTQY
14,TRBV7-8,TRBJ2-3,ASSPRRAGGRDTQY
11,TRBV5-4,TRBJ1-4,ASSLVAGDKLF
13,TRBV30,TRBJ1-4,AWSVPDRGDEKLF